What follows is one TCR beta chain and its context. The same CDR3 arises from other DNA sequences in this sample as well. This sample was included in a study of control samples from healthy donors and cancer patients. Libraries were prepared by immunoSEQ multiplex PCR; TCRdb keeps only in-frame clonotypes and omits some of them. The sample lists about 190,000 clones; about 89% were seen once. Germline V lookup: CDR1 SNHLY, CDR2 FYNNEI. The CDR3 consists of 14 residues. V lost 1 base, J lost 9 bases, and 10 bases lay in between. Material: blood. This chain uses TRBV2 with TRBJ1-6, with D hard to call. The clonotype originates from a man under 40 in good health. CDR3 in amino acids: CASSEGPAGSPLHF. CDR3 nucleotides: TGTGCCAGCAGTGAAGGACCAGCGGGTTCACCCCTCCACTTT.